This TCR beta chain was retrieved from a study of blood T cell repertoires in COVID-19. Study as a whole: The study drew acute and convalescent COVID-19 samples from the United States, Italy and Spain.

Authors' data handling: Nucleated cell counts were estimated from reference gene primer amplification. The data were produced by immunoSEQ multiplex PCR, yet TCRdb's version contains in-frame clones alone and is incomplete. V and J calls and clone size follow that table, whereas D and trimming were derived from the DNA. The sample has tens of thousands of clones, roughly 90% seen once. In germline, CDR1 is MNHEY, CDR2 SVGEGT. The CDR3 is made up of 16 amino acids. V lost 2 bases, J lost 6 bases, and 17 bases lay in between. This clone was counted once. The sample consisted of peripheral blood. The rearrangement links TRBV6-2 or TRBV6-3 to TRBJ1-5, with D maybe TRBD1 (5 bases). The clonotype originates from an older woman with acute or convalescent COVID-19. CDR3 sequence: CASSYAFRALGQPQHF. For the CDR3, the DNA is TGTGCCAGCAGTTACGCCTTCAGGGCCCTGGGTCAGCCCCAGCATTTT.